This entry lists 30 T cell receptor beta chains sequenced from one sample in a study of blood T cell repertoires in COVID-19. This table comes from immunoSEQ multiplex PCR, and its TCRdb copy is limited to in-frame clones, with some not included. The table includes 150,000 to 200,000 clones, about 86% detected once. The sequencing input was peripheral blood. These receptors were collected from a man younger than 35 with acute or convalescent COVID-19.

The J gene is TRBJ2-1, the V gene TRBV19; 12 nucleotides align to TRBD1. Germline CDR1 is LNHDA and CDR2 is SQIVND (reference sequence). The V gene end was trimmed by 4 bases and the J gene end by 7 bases; junction bases not matched to a gene: 14. The CDR3 length is 18 residues. DNA for the CDR3: TGTGCCAGTAGTAGGGGGACAGGGGGCCAAGGCCTGCGTAATGAGCAGTTCTTC. This gives the protein CASSRGTGGQGLRNEQFF. The complete variable domain, with remaining parts taken from reference TRBV19 and TRBJ2-1, reads DGGITQSPKYLFRKEGQNVTLSCEQNLNHDAMYWYRQDPGQGLRLIYYSQIVNDFQKGDIAEGYSVSREKKESFPLTVTSAQKNPTAFYLCASSRGTGGQGLRNEQFFGPGTRLTVL.

The chain employs TRBV30 and TRBJ1-5, with a weak D call TRBD1 (5 bases). CDR3 length equals 15 residues. Germline loops: CDR1 GTSNPN, CDR2 SVGIG (reference sequence). Trimming shortened V by 0 bases and J by 1 base, and 10 bases separated the two germline ends. The CDR3 region has the DNA TGTGCCTGGAGTGTACGTGGGGCGAGCAATCAGCCCCAGCATTTT. Its translation is CAWSVRGASNQPQHF.

The chain joins TRBV29-1 to TRBJ1-1; 12 bases fit TRBD1. The CDR3 sequence is 13 residues long. Germline V gene data show CDR1 as SQVTM and CDR2 as ANQGSEA. Trimming cost V 7 bases and J 3 bases; bases outside gene matches: 3. CDR3 protein: CSGWDRGHTEAFF. CDR3 nucleotides: TGCAGCGGATGGGACAGGGGGCACACTGAAGCTTTCTTT.

CDR3 protein: CASSYGQGDYEQYF. In nucleotides, the CDR3 is TGTGCCAGCAGTTATGGACAGGGAGACTACGAGCAGTACTTC. The V and J genes are TRBV7-9 and TRBJ2-7, with 8 bases matching TRBD1. The CDR3 totals 14 residues. J gave up 3 bases and V 6 bases, and 7 bases lay outside the gene matches. CDR1 and CDR2 (germline): SEHNR, FQNEAQ (reference sequence).

J is TRBJ1-2 and V is TRBV25-1; TRBD1 matches at 9 bases. V trimming: 8 bases; J trimming: 7 bases; junction bases outside the gene matches: 11. The CDR3 covers 14 residues. Germline assignment: CDR1 MGHDK and CDR2 SYGVNS. The CDR3 protein is CASGKQGALSGYTF. CDR3 coding DNA: TGTGCCAGCGGTAAACAGGGGGCCCTGTCTGGCTACACCTTC.

This chain uses TRBV7-2 with TRBJ1-6, with a weak D call TRBD1 (6 bases). V was trimmed by 6 bases and J by 5 bases, leaving 11 bases between them. The CDR3 runs 14 residues. Germline assignment: CDR1 SGHTA and CDR2 FQGNSA. The CDR3 sequence: CASRPDRNNSPLHF. The CDR3 coding sequence is TGTGCCAGCAGACCGGACAGAAATAATTCACCCCTCCACTTT.

In its sample, this clone was seen once. The CDR3 DNA follows: TGCGCCAGCAGCCAAGATTTAGGCGGGGGGCTGGGAGAGACCCAGTACTTC. Protein sequence: CASSQDLGGGLGETQYF. The V gene is TRBV4-1, the J gene TRBJ2-5; TRBD2 matches at 8 bases. The CDR3 contains 17 residues. V lost 0 bases to trimming and J lost 4 bases; unmatched junction nucleotides: 10. CDR1 is MGHRA and CDR2 is YSYEKL in the germline V gene.

This sequence joins TRBV11-2 and TRBJ1-1, with TRBD1 matching over 7 bases. V was clipped by 5 bases and J by 7 bases; unmatched bases: 10. Germline values: CDR1 SGHAT, CDR2 FQNNGV. The CDR3 consists of 14 residues. The CDR3, as DNA: TGTGCCAGCAGCCCTAGGGCAGGGGGAAATGAAGCTTTCTTT. Translated, it gives CASSPRAGGNEAFF.

CDR3 loop: CASSTSKRGGTEAFF. For the CDR3, the DNA is TGTGCCAGTAGTACCTCAAAACGGGGAGGGACTGAAGCTTTCTTT. The V and J genes are TRBV19 and TRBJ1-1, with D unresolved. CDR3 length: 15 amino acids. Per germline, CDR1 LNHDA and CDR2 SQIVND (reference sequence). Trimming removed 4 bases at V and 5 bases at J, with 17 bases between. Full variable domain (outside the CDR3, taken from reference TRBV19 and TRBJ1-1): DGGITQSPKYLFRKEGQNVTLSCEQNLNHDAMYWYRQDPGQGLRLIYYSQIVNDFQKGDIAEGYSVSREKKESFPLTVTSAQKNPTAFYLCASSTSKRGGTEAFFGQGTRLTVV.

This rearrangement joins TRBV27 to TRBJ1-5; no clear D gene. Trimming removed 6 bases from V and 3 bases from J, with 9 bases in between. The CDR3 totals 13 residues. Per germline, CDR1 MNHEY and CDR2 SMNVEV (reference sequence). CDR3 bases: TGTGCCAGCAGCTACATAGCCAATCAGCCCCAGCATTTT. It specifies CASSYIANQPQHF.

The J gene is TRBJ2-1, the V gene TRBV9; 7 bases are a match to TRBD1. Germline loops: CDR1 SGDLS, CDR2 YYNGEE. V was clipped by 3 bases and J by 0 bases; unmatched bases: 6. The CDR3 length is 16 residues. CDR3 protein: CASSALGQSSYNEQFF. The CDR3 DNA follows: TGTGCCAGCAGCGCACTGGGACAGAGCTCCTACAATGAGCAGTTCTTC.

This clone was seen once. The chain has TRBV30 and TRBJ1-1; D not resolved. Germline-derived CDR1 and CDR2 are GTSNPN and SVGIG (reference sequence). CDR3 length: 12 residues. The V and J ends lost 4 bases and 4 bases respectively, with 10 bases between them. The CDR3 loop is CAWTRATTEAFF. Here the CDR3 DNA reads TGTGCCTGGACGAGGGCGACCACTGAAGCTTTCTTT.

This clone was detected a few times. The rearrangement uses TRBV6-1 and TRBJ1-5; D unclear. CDR3 length: 14 amino acids. Germline V gene sequence: CDR1 MNHNS, CDR2 SASEGT. V lost 1 base and J lost 3, with 7 bases in between. The CDR3 sequence is CASSEGANNQPQHF. The CDR3, as DNA: TGTGCCAGCAGTGAAGGGGCAAACAATCAGCCCCAGCATTTT.

This rearrangement joins TRBV7-3 to TRBJ2-2, with a possible D match to TRBD1 (6 bases). Trimming removed 5 bases from V and 3 bases from J, with 10 bases in between. The CDR3 spans 14 residues. Per germline, CDR1 SGHTA and CDR2 FQGTGA. CDR3 in amino acids: CASSLGHYTGELFF. Written as DNA, the CDR3 is TGTGCCAGCAGCCTGGGACACTACACCGGGGAGCTGTTTTTT.

The rearrangement links TRBV3-1 (or the pseudogene TRBV3-2) to TRBJ2-1; 12 bases line up with TRBD2. CDR1 and CDR2 (germline): LGHDT, YNNKEL (reference sequence). The CDR3 is 15 amino acids. Trimming at V came to 5 bases and at J to 4 bases, leaving 3 bases not matched to a gene. The CDR3 loop reads CASSSSGGAYNEQFF. The CDR3, as DNA: TGTGCCAGCAGCTCTAGCGGGGGGGCATACAATGAGCAGTTCTTC.

The rearrangement joins TRBV7-3 to TRBJ1-1, with a weak D call TRBD1 (6 bases). CDR3 length equals 14 residues. Trimming stripped 5 bases from V and 1 base from J, with 11 bases between. The V gene's germline CDR1 is SGHTA and CDR2 FQGTGA. For the CDR3, the DNA is TGTGCCAGCAGCCCACAGGGAGCGAACACTGAAGCTTTCTTT. It translates to CASSPQGANTEAFF.

The gene calls are TRBV9 and TRBJ1-2; 7 bases match TRBD1. Unmatched junction bases numbered 10, after V lost 3 bases and J lost 5 bases. Germline V gene lookup returns CDR1 SGDLS and CDR2 YYNGEE. This CDR3 comprises 15 residues. DNA for the CDR3: TGTGCCAGCAGCGCCTACTGGGACAGCAAATATGGCTACACCTTC. Amino acid sequence: CASSAYWDSKYGYTF.

This clone has just a few counts. CDR3 DNA: TGTGCCAGCCCTAAGGAGCCAAACGATGGCTACACCTTC. It translates to CASPKEPNDGYTF. The chain uses TRBV11-2 and TRBJ1-2; D is ambiguous. The CDR3 is 13 residues long. Trimming took 8 bases from V and 6 from J, leaving 16 bases between them. Per the germline V gene, CDR1 is SGHAT and CDR2 is FQNNGV.

The rearrangement joins TRBV7-8 to TRBJ1-2; D is unresolved. This CDR3 comprises 13 residues. Germline V gene data show CDR1 as SGHVS and CDR2 as FQNEAQ. V was trimmed by 2 bases and J by 7 bases, leaving 11 bases between them. CDR3 protein: CASSLNPASGYTF. The CDR3 nucleotides read TGTGCCAGCAGCTTAAACCCAGCGTCTGGCTACACCTTC.

The gene calls are TRBV6-5 and TRBJ1-2; 7 positions match TRBD1. Germline V gives CDR1 MNHEY, CDR2 SVGAGI. The length of the CDR3 is 15 residues. Losses at the gene ends were 0 bases for V and 4 bases for J; bases not matched to a gene: 5. For the CDR3, the DNA is TGTGCCAGCAGTTACTCGAAGGGGGCGGGCTATGGCTACACCTTC. Residues: CASSYSKGAGYGYTF.

The CDR3 loop reads CASSIVGGYEQYF. CDR3 coding DNA: TGTGCCAGTAGTATCGTCGGCGGTTACGAGCAGTACTTC. The chain uses TRBV19 and TRBJ2-7; D is undetermined. Germline V gives CDR1 LNHDA, CDR2 SQIVND (reference sequence). The V and J ends lost 3 bases and 4 bases respectively, with 10 bases between them. CDR3 length equals 13 residues.

The chain carries TRBV30 and TRBJ2-2; 10 positions match TRBD1. V gave up 4 bases and J gave up 5 bases; unmatched junction bases: 7. In germline, CDR1 is GTSNPN, CDR2 SVGIG (reference sequence). This CDR3 contains 15 residues. The CDR3 loop is CAWKVTGGETGELFF. CDR3 nucleotides: TGTGCCTGGAAAGTGACAGGGGGCGAAACCGGGGAGCTGTTTTTT.

The chain joins TRBV2 to TRBJ1-6, with TRBD1 matching over 7 bases. Trimming took 6 bases from V and 3 from J; bases not matched to a gene: 8. The CDR3 totals 16 residues. The germline gives CDR1 SNHLY, CDR2 FYNNEI. The CDR3 sequence is CASRSGQVLYNSPLHF. CDR3 DNA: TGTGCCAGCAGGTCAGGACAGGTTCTCTATAATTCACCCCTCCACTTT.

The chain combines TRBV30 with TRBJ2-7; 9 positions agree with TRBD1. Germline V gives CDR1 GTSNPN, CDR2 SVGIG (reference sequence). This CDR3 region has 13 residues. The ends lost 4 bases at V and 4 bases at J; junction bases unmatched: 5. This CDR3 is CAWTRDRVYEQYF. The CDR3 bases are TGTGCCTGGACCCGGGACAGGGTTTACGAGCAGTACTTC.

The chain couples TRBV7-9 to TRBJ1-2, with D possibly TRBD1 on 5 matching bases. The CDR3 totals 13 residues. The V gene's germline CDR1 is SEHNR and CDR2 FQNEAQ (reference sequence). The V gene lost 3 bases and the J gene lost 8 bases, with 13 bases spanning the gap. Here the CDR3 reads CASSFGREGGYTF. Here the CDR3 DNA reads TGTGCCAGCAGCTTCGGCAGGGAGGGAGGCTACACCTTC.

The chain carries TRBV6-6 and TRBJ1-5, with a possible D match to TRBD1 (5 bases). Trimming removed 4 bases from V and 1 base from J, with 14 bases in between. Germline loops: CDR1 MNHNY, CDR2 SVGAGI (reference sequence). CDR3 size: 16 residues. The CDR3 protein is CASSLGGRGSNQPQHF. The CDR3 DNA reads TGTGCCAGCAGTTTGGGGGGAAGAGGGAGCAATCAGCCCCAGCATTTT.

This clone was seen a handful of times. This rearrangement joins TRBV28 to TRBJ2-7; no clear D. The germline V gene encodes CDR1 MDHEN and CDR2 SYDVKM. The CDR3 length is 14 residues. V lost 2 bases and J 0 bases, leaving 8 bases between the germline ends. The CDR3 region is CASSLVADSYEQYV. The CDR3 DNA sequence: TGTGCCAGCAGTTTAGTCGCAGACTCCTACGAGCAGTACGTC.

The V call is TRBV7-6, the J call TRBJ2-2, with a weak D call TRBD1 (5 bases). V was shortened by 1 base and J by 4 bases, with 16 bases between the two germline ends. The CDR3 loop spans 17 amino acids. Germline V lookup: CDR1 SGHVS, CDR2 FNYEAQ. CDR3 residues: CASSLGAGLKGTGELFF. As DNA, the CDR3 is TGTGCCAGCAGCTTAGGTGCAGGGCTAAAAGGCACCGGGGAGCTGTTTTTT.

This chain links TRBV5-4 with TRBJ2-3, with D possibly being TRBD1 (6 bases). From germline, CDR1 is SGHNT and CDR2 YYREEE (reference sequence). The CDR3 sequence is 16 residues long. V was shortened by 4 bases and J by 2 bases, with 17 bases between the two germline ends. The CDR3 region is CASSRVAGVDTDTQYF. Here the CDR3 DNA reads TGTGCCAGCAGCCGTGTGGCAGGGGTCGACACAGATACGCAGTATTTT.

The rearrangement uses TRBV9 and TRBJ1-2; D is undetermined. The CDR3 runs 13 residues. Looked up from germline, CDR1 is SGDLS and CDR2 is YYNGEE. V was trimmed by 4 bases and J by 5 bases, leaving 12 bases between them. DNA for the CDR3: TGTGCCAGCAGCCCCCCCAGCGGGTATGGCTACACCTTC. Translation: CASSPPSGYGYTF.